The 9 T cell receptor beta chains presented below share a single source sample, sequenced in a study of blood T cell repertoires in COVID-19. Libraries were prepared by immunoSEQ multiplex PCR; TCRdb keeps only in-frame clonotypes and omits some of them. The sample includes roughly 200,000 clones, around three quarters of them seen just once. The sequenced sample consisted of peripheral blood. The source of these receptors is a woman aged 70-85 years with acute or convalescent COVID-19.

The gene calls are TRBV28 and TRBJ2-4; D is possibly TRBD1 (7 bases). CDR3 size: 19 residues. V was trimmed by 1 base and J by 0 bases, leaving 19 bases between them. The germline gives CDR1 MDHEN, CDR2 SYDVKM. The CDR3 DNA reads TGTGCCAGCAGTTTATCCCCGGGACAGAGGGGACTAGCCAAAAACATTCAGTACTTC. Residues: CASSLSPGQRGLAKNIQYF.

This sequence joins TRBV6-5 and TRBJ2-7; D is possibly TRBD2 (6 bases). Germline CDR1 MNHEY, CDR2 SVGAGI. The CDR3 is 14 amino acids. The ends were cut back, 5 bases at V and 2 bases at J, with 13 bases in the middle. For the CDR3, the DNA is TGTGCCAGCAGTCCCGGGAGCAAACCCTACGAGCAGTACTTC. Protein product: CASSPGSKPYEQYF.

The chain carries TRBV12-3 or TRBV12-4 and TRBJ2-1; 9 bases match TRBD2. This CDR3 has 13 amino acids. Trimming at V came to 6 bases and at J to 8 bases, leaving 5 bases not matched to a gene. CDR3 coding DNA: TGTGCCAGCAGCCCGGGACTAGCTCATGAGCAGTTCTTC. It codes for CASSPGLAHEQFF.

The genes are TRBV6-6 and TRBJ1-1; the D is unclear. The CDR3 length is 13 residues. Per germline, CDR1 MNHNY and CDR2 SVGAGI (reference sequence). V was cut by 2 bases and J by 3 bases, with 7 bases left in between. CDR3: CASSYDGDTEAFF. The CDR3 nucleotides are TGTGCCAGCAGTTACGACGGGGACACTGAAGCTTTCTTT.

This chain joins TRBV25-1 and TRBJ1-2, with 8 positions matching TRBD1. Per the germline V gene, CDR1 is MGHDK and CDR2 is SYGVNS. This CDR3 region has 14 residues. J was trimmed by 5 bases and V by 2 bases; bases with no gene match: 4. CDR3 loop: CASSEGQGKYGYTF. The CDR3 DNA follows: TGTGCCAGCAGTGAAGGACAGGGCAAATATGGCTACACCTTC.

A note on this clone: This specimen includes other DNA sequences encoding the same CDR3. This chain connects TRBV6-5 to TRBJ2-1; possibly TRBD1 for D (7 bases). V was clipped by 8 bases and J by 0 bases, with 11 bases between them. The CDR3 spans 14 residues. Germline V gene data show CDR1 as MNHEY and CDR2 as SVGAGI. Here the CDR3 DNA reads TGTGCCAGCCGGCGGGACAGCTCCTACAATGAGCAGTTCTTC. This gives the protein CASRRDSSYNEQFF.

The V and J genes are TRBV28 and TRBJ1-2; D is uncertain. Germline V CDR1 and CDR2: MDHEN, SYDVKM. The CDR3 is 14 amino acids. V lost 2 bases to trimming and J lost 4 bases, with 11 bases between them. CDR3 residues: CASSLAGMAYGYTF. The CDR3 DNA reads TGTGCCAGCAGTTTAGCGGGGATGGCCTATGGCTACACCTTC.

This sequence joins TRBV29-1 and TRBJ2-4; 9 bases align to TRBD1. Germline V gene data show CDR1 as SQVTM and CDR2 as ANQGSEA. The ends lost 5 bases at V and 8 bases at J; junction bases unmatched: 10. This CDR3 is 14 amino acids long. CDR3: CSVHLRDREDIQYF. The DNA of the CDR3 is TGCAGCGTTCACCTCCGGGACAGGGAGGACATTCAGTACTTC.

DNA of the CDR3: TGTGCCAGCAGCTTATTCGGGGTGCCGGGCTACGAGCAGTACTTC. Translating gives CASSLFGVPGYEQYF. The chain joins TRBV7-8 to TRBJ2-7, with D possibly TRBD2 on 5 matching bases. The CDR3 extends over 15 amino acids. V gave up 2 bases and J gave up 3 bases, with 14 bases separating them. Germline V gene sequence: CDR1 SGHVS, CDR2 FQNEAQ.